Shown below are 26 T cell receptor beta chains from a single sample sequenced in a study of blood T cell repertoires in COVID-19. Profiled with immunoSEQ multiplex PCR; TCRdb holds only in-frame clones, not every one. The profile shows some 27,000 clones, around three quarters of them singletons. Input material: peripheral blood. All receptors derive from a man between 65 and 80 years old with acute or convalescent COVID-19.

The CDR3 reads CASSLAQGGEQYF. CDR3 DNA sequence: TGTGCCAGCAGCTTAGCGCAGGGGGGTGAGCAGTACTTC. The V call is TRBV7-9, the J call TRBJ2-7; weak D call: TRBD1 (7 bases). Germline V gives CDR1 SEHNR, CDR2 FQNEAQ (reference sequence). The CDR3 consists of 13 residues. V lost 0 bases, J lost 7 bases, and 10 bases lay in between.

This chain connects TRBV5-4 to TRBJ2-2; D is ambiguous. The CDR3 has 16 amino acids. V dropped 0 bases and J dropped 3 bases, with 12 bases sitting between them. The germline gives CDR1 SGHNT, CDR2 YYREEE (reference sequence). CDR3 coding DNA: TGTGCCAGCAGCTTGGCCGTCCTGACTGACACCGGGGAGCTGTTTTTT. It encodes CASSLAVLTDTGELFF.

The V gene is TRBV29-1, the J gene TRBJ2-1; D may be TRBD2 (5 bases). The V end was cut by 2 bases, the J end by 4 bases, with 12 bases between. Germline assignment: CDR1 SQVTM and CDR2 ANQGSEA. The length of the CDR3 is 14 residues. Here the CDR3 reads CSVELLDSYNEQFF. The DNA of the CDR3 is TGCAGCGTTGAATTACTAGATAGTTACAATGAGCAGTTCTTC.

V gene TRBV7-2 combines with J gene TRBJ2-1, with TRBD2 as a possible D gene (5 bases). The V and J ends lost 3 bases and 12 bases respectively, with 12 bases between them. The CDR3 has 12 amino acids. Germline assignment: CDR1 SGHTA and CDR2 FQGNSA. The CDR3 DNA follows: TGTGCCAGCAGCTTGATTAAGAGGGCGCAGTTCTTC. Its translation is CASSLIKRAQFF. Combining the CDR3 with reference TRBV7-2 and TRBJ2-1 gives the whole variable domain GAGVSQSPSNKVTEKGKDVELRCDPISGHTALYWYRQSLGQGLEFLIYFQGNSAPDKSGLPSDRFSAERTGGSVSTLTIQRTQQEDSAVYLCASSLIKRAQFFGPGTRLTVL.

The chain employs TRBV4-2 and TRBJ2-5; 7 nucleotides line up with TRBD1. Unmatched junction bases numbered 5, after V lost 2 bases and J lost 2 bases. The germline V gene has CDR1 LGHNA and CDR2 YNFKEQ. The CDR3 has 15 amino acids. The CDR3 DNA follows: TGTGCCAGCAGCCAACCCGTCAGGGGGCAAGAGACCCAGTACTTC. Translation: CASSQPVRGQETQYF.

CDR3 in amino acids: CASSSNEQFF. The CDR3 bases are TGTGCCAGCAGTTCGAATGAGCAGTTCTTC. The chain carries TRBV2 and TRBJ2-1, with D unclear. This CDR3 region has 10 residues. From germline, CDR1 is SNHLY and CDR2 FYNNEI. V shed 5 bases and J shed 7 bases, with 3 bases lying between them.

The chain joins TRBV11-3 to TRBJ2-3; the match to TRBD2 covers 8 bases. The CDR3 sequence is 15 residues long. The V gene's germline CDR1 is SGHNT and CDR2 YENEEA. Trimming removed 5 bases from V and 2 bases from J; junction bases left unmatched: 6. CDR3 in DNA: TGTGCCAGCAGCCTTGGACTAGCACACACAGATACGCAGTATTTT. This translates into CASSLGLAHTDTQYF.

J is TRBJ2-5 and V is TRBV20-1, with no clear D. This CDR3 comprises 11 residues. V shed 5 bases and J shed 2 bases, with 6 bases lying between them. In germline, CDR1 is DFQATT, CDR2 SNEGSKA (reference sequence). CDR3 amino acids: CSAPTQETQYF. CDR3 bases: TGCAGTGCTCCAACTCAAGAGACCCAGTACTTC.

The chain combines TRBV7-9 with TRBJ1-2; TRBD1 might be the D (5 bases). CDR3 length: 13 amino acids. Between the trimmed V and J ends, which lost 4 bases and 4 bases, there was a span of 10 bases. The V gene's germline CDR1 is SEHNR and CDR2 FQNEAQ (reference sequence). The CDR3 protein is CASSSTDSYGYTF. Here the CDR3 DNA reads TGTGCCAGCAGCTCGACAGATTCCTATGGCTACACCTTC. Filled out from reference TRBV7-9 and TRBJ1-2, the complete variable domain reads DTGVSQNPRHKITKRGQNVTFRCDPISEHNRLYWYRQTLGQGPEFLTYFQNEAQLEKSRLLSDRFSAERPKGSFSTLEIQRTEQGDSAMYLCASSSTDSYGYTFGSGTRLTVV.

The CDR3 DNA sequence: TGCAGCGTGACGGACAGGAAGACCTACGAGCAGTACTTC. Protein product: CSVTDRKTYEQYF. This chain links TRBV29-1 with TRBJ2-7; 7 nucleotides agree with TRBD1. Germline trimming cut 6 bases from V and 2 bases from J; bases unmatched to any gene: 7. The V gene's germline CDR1 is SQVTM and CDR2 ANQGSEA. CDR3 length equals 13 residues.

This sequence joins TRBV30 and TRBJ1-6; 9 bases agree with TRBD1. This CDR3 is 14 amino acids long. V shed 3 bases, J shed 9 bases, and the junction held 6 bases outside the gene matches. Germline assignment: CDR1 GTSNPN and CDR2 SVGIG (reference sequence). CDR3 residues: CAWRGRTGASPLHF. The CDR3 DNA sequence: TGTGCCTGGAGGGGGCGGACAGGGGCTTCACCCCTCCACTTT.

The V gene is TRBV5-1, the J gene TRBJ2-7; 10 positions agree with TRBD2. This CDR3 comprises 19 residues. J gave up 0 bases and V 2 bases, and 14 bases lay outside the gene matches. Germline CDR1 reads SGHRS; CDR2 reads YFSETQ. The DNA for the CDR3 is TGCGCCAGCAGCTTACGCCCCCTCGGACTAGCGGTATTCTCCTACGAGCAGTACTTC. Encoded protein: CASSLRPLGLAVFSYEQYF.

The chain carries TRBV6-5 and TRBJ1-1; TRBD1 aligns across 9 bases. Germline CDR1 MNHEY, CDR2 SVGAGI. Germline trimming cut 5 bases from V and 5 bases from J; bases unmatched to any gene: 9. The CDR3 has 15 amino acids. As DNA, the CDR3 is TGTGCCAGCAGTACAAGAACAGGGGGCGAAACTGAAGCTTTCTTT. Residues: CASSTRTGGETEAFF.

The rearrangement joins TRBV3-1 (or the pseudogene TRBV3-2) to TRBJ2-2; no firm D call. V lost 0 bases and J lost 6, with 8 bases in between. The CDR3 is made up of 14 amino acids. The germline V gene has CDR1 LGHDT and CDR2 YNNKEL (reference sequence). CDR3 sequence reads: CASSQDSGSGELFF. CDR3 nucleotides: TGTGCCAGCAGCCAAGATTCAGGTTCCGGGGAGCTGTTTTTT.

V and J are TRBV28 and TRBJ2-2, with D possibly being TRBD1 (6 bases). Trimming cost V 6 bases and J 6 bases, with 14 bases left between them. Germline V lookup: CDR1 MDHEN, CDR2 SYDVKM. The CDR3 sequence is 14 residues long. This CDR3 reads CASRELGGAGELFF. In nucleotides, the CDR3 is TGTGCCAGCAGGGAACTAGGGGGAGCCGGGGAGCTGTTTTTT.

J is TRBJ1-6 and V is TRBV7-2; D remains ambiguous. CDR1 SGHTA and CDR2 FQGNSA come from the germline V gene. The CDR3 extends over 15 amino acids. With 1 base removed from V and 9 bases from J, the gap between germline ends came to 13 bases. CDR3 sequence: CASSLVPYEGSPLHF. The DNA for the CDR3 is TGTGCCAGCAGCTTAGTCCCCTACGAGGGTTCACCCCTCCACTTT.

This chain links TRBV6-5 with TRBJ2-5, with a possible D match to TRBD2 (5 bases). The CDR3 sequence is 13 residues long. V was cut by 2 bases and J by 5 bases, with 9 bases left in between. In germline, CDR1 is MNHEY, CDR2 SVGAGI. CDR3 in DNA: TGTGCCAGCAGTTACGGACGGGGTGAGACCCAGTACTTC. Amino acid sequence: CASSYGRGETQYF.

The V call is TRBV18, the J call TRBJ2-4; 10 bases are shared with TRBD1. Germline CDR1 reads KGHSH; CDR2 reads LQKENI. V trimming: 5 bases; J trimming: 3 bases; junction bases outside the gene matches: 13. The CDR3 totals 18 residues. The CDR3 sequence is CASSGISADRGFKNIQYF. The CDR3 bases are TGTGCCAGCTCAGGGATAAGCGCGGACAGGGGGTTCAAAAACATTCAGTACTTC.

In DNA, the CDR3 is TGTGCCATCAGGGGGGACATTCAACTCGCTGAAGCTTTCTTT. Its translation is CAIRGDIQLAEAFF. J is TRBJ1-1 and V is TRBV10-3; tentatively, D is TRBD1 (6 bases). Germline CDR1 reads ENHRY; CDR2 reads SYGVKD. The CDR3 is 14 residues long. The V gene lost 6 bases and the J gene lost 6 bases, with 17 bases spanning the gap.

The table lists this clone with a count of one. The V gene is TRBV9, the J gene TRBJ2-1, with D maybe TRBD1 (6 bases). V lost 0 bases and J 5 bases, leaving 15 bases between the germline ends. The germline gives CDR1 SGDLS, CDR2 YYNGEE. The CDR3 is 16 amino acids. The CDR3, as DNA: TGTGCCAGCAGCGTAGTTGTGGGGGCACAGAACAATGAGCAGTTCTTC. Amino acids: CASSVVVGAQNNEQFF.

J is TRBJ2-7 and V is TRBV10-3; 12 bases match TRBD2. The V segment lost 3 bases and the J segment 5 bases; nucleotides outside the gene matches: 20. The CDR3 spans 20 residues. The germline gives CDR1 ENHRY, CDR2 SYGVKD. The DNA for the CDR3 is TGTGCCATCAGTGAAAACCTACGGACAGGGGCTAGCGGGGGGGCCCACGAGCAGTACTTC. Protein product: CAISENLRTGASGGAHEQYF.

V is TRBV11-3 and J is TRBJ2-5, with 7 bases matching TRBD1. The ends lost 1 base at V and 5 bases at J; junction bases unmatched: 7. CDR1 is SGHNT and CDR2 is YENEEA in the germline V gene. CDR3 length: 15 residues. Here the CDR3 reads CASSLGGGEEETQYF. DNA for the CDR3: TGTGCCAGCAGCTTAGGAGGGGGCGAGGAGGAGACCCAGTACTTC.

The chain has TRBV6-4 and TRBJ2-3, with TRBD2 matching 11 bases. Germline-derived CDR1 and CDR2 are MRHNA and SNTAGT. V dropped 4 bases and J dropped 2; count of bases not matched to a gene: 2. The CDR3 spans 15 residues. This chain's CDR3 is CASSVLAGATDTQYF. In DNA, the CDR3 is TGTGCCAGCAGTGTACTAGCGGGGGCCACAGATACGCAGTATTTT.

The V call is TRBV12-3 or TRBV12-4, the J call TRBJ1-3; TRBD1 matches 7 bases. V was pared by 7 bases and J by 10 bases, with 7 bases of the junction left unmatched. CDR3 length: 12 amino acids. CDR3 amino acids: CASNRDRRTIYF. DNA of the CDR3: TGTGCCAGCAACAGGGACAGAAGAACCATATATTTT.

V and J are TRBV30 and TRBJ1-3; 7 bases are shared with TRBD1. CDR1 GTSNPN and CDR2 SVGIG come from the germline V gene (reference sequence). This CDR3 contains 13 residues. J gave up 4 bases and V 5 bases, and 5 bases lay outside the gene matches. The CDR3 DNA follows: TGTGCCTGGCGACAGGGTGCGGGAAACACCATATATTTT. Protein sequence: CAWRQGAGNTIYF.

The chain carries TRBV9 and TRBJ2-1, with 14 nucleotides matching TRBD2. Germline assignment: CDR1 SGDLS and CDR2 YYNGEE. The CDR3 loop spans 16 amino acids. V trimming: 1 base; J trimming: 9 bases; junction bases outside the gene matches: 6. The CDR3 is CASSVLGLAGVGEQFF. CDR3 in DNA: TGTGCCAGCAGCGTATTGGGACTAGCGGGAGTGGGTGAGCAGTTCTTC.